Below, 9 T cell receptor beta chains from the same sample are listed, as sequenced in a study of human T cells and chemical hapten exposure. TCRdb re-called the RACE reads with MiXCR, one entry per CDR3 protein. This sample carries about 49,000 distinct CDR3 sequences, around a tenth of them seen once, and the ten largest clones take 3.5% to 5.5%. Time point: patch test 1, 2 weeks after DPC sensitization. Sample treatment: therapeutic diphenylcyclopropenone sensitization with weekly scalp DPC. Source: whole blood, taken in connection with sensitization to the hapten diphenylcyclopropenone (DPC). The receptors here all came from a woman in her 50s with alopecia areata. Some clones in this sample may be carry-over from other donors' samples.

Only a few counts were recorded for this clonotype. The V gene is TRBV5-1, the J gene TRBJ2-1; TRBD2 might be the D (5 bases). The V end lost 4 bases, the J end lost 5 bases, and 16 bases lay between the germline ends. The CDR3 contains 15 residues. Germline V gives CDR1 SGHRS, CDR2 YFSETQ. The CDR3 DNA sequence: TGCGCCAGCAGCACTCTAGCCGCGGGTAACAATGAGCAGTTCTTC. Encoded protein: CASSTLAAGNNEQFF.

The chain has TRBV28 and TRBJ2-3; D remains unclear. The ends were cut back, 9 bases at V and 0 bases at J, with 10 bases in the middle. Per the germline V gene, CDR1 is MDHEN and CDR2 is SYDVKM. CDR3 size: 13 residues. The CDR3 DNA sequence: TGTGCCAGTTTGAACCCTAGCACAGATACGCAGTATTTT. Translated: CASLNPSTDTQYF.

This sequence joins TRBV7-2 and TRBJ1-5, with D unclear. The CDR3 totals 14 residues. Trimming pared 5 bases from V and 5 bases from J, leaving 13 bases between. Germline CDR1 reads SGHTA; CDR2 reads FQGNSA. CDR3 sequence reads: CASSPSAGYQPQHF. The DNA for the CDR3 is TGTGCCAGCAGCCCAAGCGCGGGGTATCAGCCCCAGCATTTT.

This clonotype was picked up a small number of times. The chain carries TRBV12-2 and TRBJ2-3; the D segment call TRBD1 is taken from the table without a DNA check. TRBV12-2 is a recognized pseudogene. The CDR3 contains 16 residues. CDR3 loop: CASRYPGEGASDTQYF. CDR3 bases: TGTGCAAGTCGCTACCCAGGGGAGGGGGCCTCAGATACGCAGTATTTT.

This clonotype was seen many times. This chain uses TRBV7-2 with TRBJ1-1; 8 bases are shared with TRBD1. Germline V gene data show CDR1 as SGHTA and CDR2 as FQGNSA. The CDR3 covers 13 residues. Trimming took 3 bases from V and 7 from J; bases not matched to a gene: 4. CDR3 bases: TGTGCCAGCAGCTTGGCAGGGGGCGTTGAAGCTTTCTTT. It translates to CASSLAGGVEAFF.

Only one count was recorded for this clonotype. A much larger clone differs from this one at a single base, so this may be a read error. The rearrangement joins TRBV3-1 to TRBJ1-1; weak D call: TRBD1 (5 bases). This CDR3 has 14 residues. Germline lookup yields CDR1 LGHDT and CDR2 YNNKEL (reference sequence). V was pared by 3 bases and J by 9 bases, with 17 bases between. CDR3 region: CASSHVSGHPKAFF. CDR3 sequence (DNA): TGTGCCAGCAGCCACGTGTCGGGGCACCCCAAAGCTTTCTTT.

This clonotype was seen many times. J is TRBJ1-2 and V is TRBV28; D is uncertain. The CDR3 has 15 residues. Trimming pared 3 bases from V and 3 bases from J, leaving 14 bases between. Germline V CDR1 and CDR2: MDHEN, SYDVKM. The CDR3 DNA is TGTGCCAGCAGTTTTCAAGGGTACCTCGACTATGGCTACACCTTC. It is translated as CASSFQGYLDYGYTF.

This clonotype was counted at least ten times. The chain combines TRBV7-2 with TRBJ2-3; TRBD2 agrees at 11 bases. CDR1 is SGHTA, CDR2 FQGNSA, per germline. CDR3 length: 17 residues. J was trimmed by 1 base and V by 5 bases; bases with no gene match: 8. DNA of the CDR3: TGTGCCAGCAGCAAGTCCCTAGCGGGAGGTGGCACAGATACGCAGTATTTT. This encodes CASSKSLAGGGTDTQYF.

This clonotype was recorded at least ten times. This chain uses TRBV30 with TRBJ1-1; no reliable D call. The CDR3 spans 14 residues. Per germline, CDR1 GTSNPN and CDR2 SVGIG (reference sequence). V gave up 2 bases and J gave up 1 base, with 11 bases separating them. The CDR3 DNA reads as TGTGCCTGGAGTCTCACCCTGGGGAACACTGAAGCTTTCTTT. Protein product: CAWSLTLGNTEAFF.